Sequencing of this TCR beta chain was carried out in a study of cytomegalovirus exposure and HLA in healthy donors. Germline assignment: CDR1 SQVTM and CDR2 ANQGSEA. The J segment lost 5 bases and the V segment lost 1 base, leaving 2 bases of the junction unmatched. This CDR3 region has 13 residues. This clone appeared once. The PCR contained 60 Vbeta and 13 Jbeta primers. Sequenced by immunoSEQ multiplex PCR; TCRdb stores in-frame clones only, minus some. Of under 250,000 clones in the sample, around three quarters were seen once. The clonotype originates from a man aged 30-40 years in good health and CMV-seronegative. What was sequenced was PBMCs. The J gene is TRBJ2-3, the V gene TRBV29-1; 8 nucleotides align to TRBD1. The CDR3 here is CSVEGQGIDTQYF. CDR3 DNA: TGCAGCGTTGAAGGACAGGGGATAGATACGCAGTATTTT.